Below, 14 T cell receptor beta chains from the same sample are listed, as sequenced in a study of response to subunit inactivated influenza vaccine. TCRdb independently ran MiXCR on the RT-PCR reads; one entry per CDR3 protein. The sample yields 500,000 to 650,000 distinct CDR3 sequences, approximately 7.1% seen once. The sample in question was PBMCs from blood, obtained around 25 months after vaccination. The receptors derive from a man aged 45 to 70 who received an inactivated influenza vaccine.

J is TRBJ1-3 and V is TRBV6-1; D perhaps matches TRBD1 (5 bases). The CDR3 sequence is 16 residues long. V was clipped by 5 bases and J by 0 bases, with 14 bases between them. Germline CDR1 MNHNS, CDR2 SASEGT. The CDR3 nucleotides read TGTGCCAGCAGTATCGGTGTACAGGTCTCTGGAAACACCATATATTTT. Amino acids: CASSIGVQVSGNTIYF.

This clonotype was recorded many times. The V gene is TRBV12-3 or TRBV12-4, the J gene TRBJ2-5; D tentatively reads TRBD1 or TRBD2 (6 bases each). The CDR3 contains 15 residues. V lost 5 bases, J lost 5 bases, and 18 bases lay in between. CDR3 amino acids: CASSSKGGLRETQYF. In DNA, the CDR3 is TGTGCCAGCAGTAGCAAGGGGGGTCTTAGGGAGACCCAGTACTTC.

This clonotype was counted a few times. The chain uses TRBV5-6 and TRBJ1-5; TRBD1 matches at 9 bases. Per the germline V gene, CDR1 is SGHDT and CDR2 is YYEEEE. J gave up 7 bases and V 2 bases, and 10 bases lay outside the gene matches. The CDR3 runs to 16 residues. CDR3 in amino acids: CASSFMGQGVGQPQHF. The DNA for the CDR3 is TGTGCCAGCAGCTTTATGGGACAGGGTGTGGGACAGCCCCAGCATTTT. Filled out from reference TRBV5-6 and TRBJ1-5, the complete variable domain reads DAGVTQSPTHLIKTRGQQVTLRCSPKSGHDTVSWYQQALGQGPQFIFQYYEEEERQRGNFPDRFSGHQFPNYSSELNVNALLLGDSALYLCASSFMGQGVGQPQHFGDGTRLSIL.

The sample holds many counts of this clonotype. V and J are TRBV20-1 and TRBJ1-5; 7 bases line up with TRBD1. The CDR3 spans 15 residues. Trimming at V came to 4 bases and at J to 0 bases, leaving 6 bases not matched to a gene. CDR1 is DFQATT and CDR2 is SNEGSKA in the germline V gene (reference sequence). In DNA, the CDR3 is TGCAGTGCTATGACAGGGCAGAATAGCAATCAGCCCCAGCATTTT. Its protein product is CSAMTGQNSNQPQHF.

A few counts support this clonotype. V gene TRBV11-2 combines with J gene TRBJ2-3; D may be TRBD2 (5 bases). This CDR3 is 13 amino acids long. Trimming cost V 5 bases and J 7 bases, with 13 bases left between them. The germline gives CDR1 SGHAT, CDR2 FQNNGV. CDR3 in DNA: TGTGCCAGCAGCCTCAGCGGCCTGAATACGCAGTATTTT. Its translation: CASSLSGLNTQYF.

This clonotype appeared many times. The genes are TRBV3-1 and TRBJ2-5, with D perhaps matching TRBD1 (6 bases). Deletions cut 6 bases from V and 3 bases from J, with 17 bases between. The germline V gene has CDR1 LGHDT and CDR2 YNNKEL (reference sequence). The CDR3 runs to 15 residues. Written as DNA, the CDR3 is TGTGCCAGCAGTCCAACATCCGGGACAAAAGAGACCCAGTACTTC. It translates to CASSPTSGTKETQYF.

Notes on this clonotype: A much larger clone differs from this one at a single base, so this may be a read error. This CDR3 fails to terminate in the conserved phenylalanine or tryptophan, so it likely reflects a read error. The chain joins TRBV4-2 to TRBJ1-5; D is unclear. The CDR3 contains 15 residues. V shed 1 base and J shed 0 bases, with 7 bases lying between them. Germline V CDR1 and CDR2: LGHNA, YNFKEQ. Here the CDR3 reads CASSQAYHSNQPQHL. The CDR3 DNA sequence: TGTGCCAGCAGCCAAGCATATCATAGCAATCAGCCCCAGCATCTT.

Details on this clonotype: Being one base from a much bigger clone, this may be a read error. V and J are TRBV5-1 and TRBJ1-1; no definite D call. Germline CDR1 and CDR2: SGHRS and YFSETQ. The CDR3 loop spans 13 amino acids. CDR3 sequence (DNA): TGCGCCAGCTGCTTGGACGGGAACACTGAAGCTTTCTTT. It encodes CASCLDGNTEAFF.

This clonotype was seen only a few times. The V and J genes are TRBV7-3 and TRBJ2-1; 8 nucleotides align to TRBD2. The CDR3 totals 15 residues. Germline lookup yields CDR1 SGHTA and CDR2 FQGTGA. The junction had 11 bases not matched to a gene; V was cut back by 5 bases and J by 8 bases. The CDR3 DNA reads as TGTGCCAGCAGCCCGTCAGCGGGAGTGGTACATGAGCAGTTCTTC. It yields the protein CASSPSAGVVHEQFF.

This clonotype was observed a handful of times. This chain joins TRBV5-1 and TRBJ1-2; 10 nucleotides line up with TRBD1. Germline V gene data show CDR1 as SGHRS and CDR2 as YFSETQ. V lost 2 bases to trimming and J lost 8 bases; unmatched junction nucleotides: 9. CDR3 length: 15 amino acids. The CDR3 DNA follows: TGCGCCAGCAGCTTACGAGGGACAGGGGCCTACGGCTACACCTTC. Protein product: CASSLRGTGAYGYTF.

This chain uses TRBV10-3 with TRBJ2-7; possibly TRBD2 for D (7 bases). The CDR3 spans 14 residues. The V end lost 2 bases, the J end lost 5 bases, and 13 bases lay between the germline ends. The germline CDR1 and CDR2 sequences are ENHRY and SYGVKD. Here the CDR3 reads CAISEEGGWNEQYF. The CDR3, as DNA: TGTGCCATCAGTGAGGAGGGGGGGTGGAACGAGCAGTACTTC.

This clonotype was counted many times. V gene TRBV28 combines with J gene TRBJ2-7; TRBD1 agrees at 8 bases. From germline, CDR1 is MDHEN and CDR2 SYDVKM. V lost 4 bases, J lost 3 bases, and 8 bases stayed unmatched. CDR3 length equals 15 residues. This CDR3 is CASSSSGQGNYEQYF. CDR3 DNA: TGTGCCAGCAGTTCCTCCGGACAGGGAAACTACGAGCAGTACTTC.

This clonotype was recorded at least ten times. The CDR3 here is CSVDPERENGNEQFF. CDR3 sequence (DNA): TGCAGCGTTGACCCAGAGCGGGAGAATGGCAATGAGCAGTTCTTC. The chain is built from TRBV29-1 and TRBJ2-1; TRBD2 matches at 8 bases. The germline gives CDR1 SQVTM, CDR2 ANQGSEA. The CDR3 sequence is 15 residues long. V lost 3 bases, J lost 6 bases, and 10 bases stayed unmatched.

The chain employs TRBV5-1 and TRBJ2-7; 10 nucleotides line up with TRBD1. The CDR3 contains 14 residues. With 4 bases clipped from V and 3 bases from J, the junction kept 4 bases outside the gene matches. CDR1 is SGHRS and CDR2 is YFSETQ in the germline V gene. The CDR3: CASSQDRGGYEQYF. The CDR3 coding sequence is TGCGCCAGCAGCCAGGACAGGGGGGGCTACGAGCAGTACTTC.